This T cell receptor (beta chain) was identified in a study of CD8 T cells in Susac syndrome. The germline V and J ends were trimmed by 4 bases and 4 bases, with 13 bases remaining between them. Per germline, CDR1 SGHTA and CDR2 FQGNSA. This CDR3 has 14 amino acids. The RNA, about 0.5 to 1 ug, was put through reverse transcription using random hexamers. TCR beta CDR3 was amplified by immunoSEQ covering 54 Vbeta and 13 Jbeta. TCRdb called the immunoSEQ multiplex PCR reads again in MiXCR, with one record for every CDR3 protein. The profile shows more than 110,000 distinct CDR3 sequences, 85% to 95% of them singletons.

The sequenced material came from CD4+ T cells from PBMCs. The chain has TRBV7-2 and TRBJ1-2; D not certain. This TCR came from a human donor with Susac syndrome. The CDR3: CASSSSGGLYGYTF. The DNA of the CDR3 is TGTGCCAGCAGCTCCTCTGGCGGCCTCTATGGCTACACCTTC.